The TCR beta chain described here comes from a study of early T cells in non-severe SARS-CoV-2 infection. TCRdb called the 5' RACE reads again in MiXCR, with one record for every CDR3 protein. The table has about 110,000 distinct CDR3 sequences, over 10% seen once; the top ten hold 3% to 3.5%. There are a few counts of this clonotype. The V and J ends lost 8 bases and 1 base, in that order; junction bases with no gene match: 6. This CDR3 has 14 residues. CDR1 MNHEY and CDR2 SMNVEV come from the germline V gene (reference sequence). This clonotype originated in an adult who was a healthcare worker with PCR-confirmed SARS-CoV-2 infection or an uninfected control (not recorded which). V is TRBV27 and J is TRBJ2-7; 9 positions match TRBD1. The specimen sequenced was whole blood. CDR3: CASQPTGGSYEQYF. As DNA, the CDR3 is TGTGCCAGCCAACCGACAGGGGGTTCCTACGAGCAGTACTTC.